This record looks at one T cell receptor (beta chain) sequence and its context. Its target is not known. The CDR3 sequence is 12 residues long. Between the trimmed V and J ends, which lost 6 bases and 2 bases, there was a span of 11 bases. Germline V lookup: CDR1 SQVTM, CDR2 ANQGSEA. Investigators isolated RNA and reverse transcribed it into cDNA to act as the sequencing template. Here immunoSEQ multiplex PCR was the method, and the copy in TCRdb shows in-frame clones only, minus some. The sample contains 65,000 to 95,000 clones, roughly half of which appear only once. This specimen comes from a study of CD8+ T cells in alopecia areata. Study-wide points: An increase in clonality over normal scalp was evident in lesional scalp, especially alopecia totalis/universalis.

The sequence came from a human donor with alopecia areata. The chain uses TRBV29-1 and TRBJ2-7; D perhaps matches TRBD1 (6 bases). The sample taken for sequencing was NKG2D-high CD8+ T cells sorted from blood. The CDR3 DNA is TGCAGCGTCGAAAGACAGGCCTACGAGCAGTACTTC. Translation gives CSVERQAYEQYF.